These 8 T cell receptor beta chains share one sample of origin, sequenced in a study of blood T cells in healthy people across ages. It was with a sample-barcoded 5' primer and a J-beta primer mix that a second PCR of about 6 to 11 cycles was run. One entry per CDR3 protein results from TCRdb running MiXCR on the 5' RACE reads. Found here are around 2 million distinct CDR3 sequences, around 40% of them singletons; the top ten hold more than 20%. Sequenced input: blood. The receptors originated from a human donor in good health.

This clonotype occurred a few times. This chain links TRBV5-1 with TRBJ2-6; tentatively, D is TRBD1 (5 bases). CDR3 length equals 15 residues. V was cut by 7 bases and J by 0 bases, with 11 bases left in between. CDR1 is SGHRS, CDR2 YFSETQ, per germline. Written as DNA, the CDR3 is TGCGCCAGCGGTACAGGAAACTCTGGGGCCAACGTCCTGACTTTC. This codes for CASGTGNSGANVLTF.

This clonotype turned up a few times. The CDR3 sequence: CASSQEAGTIEQETQYF. The DNA for the CDR3 is TGTGCCAGCAGCCAAGAAGCCGGGACTATCGAGCAAGAGACCCAGTACTTC. The chain links TRBV3-1 to TRBJ2-5; TRBD2 aligns across 7 bases. V shed 0 bases and J 2 bases; nucleotides not matched to a gene: 9. The germline V gene encodes CDR1 LGHDT and CDR2 YNNKEL (reference sequence). The CDR3 is made up of 17 amino acids.

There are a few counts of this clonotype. This CDR3 reads CASSPSGGAGGPQFF. As DNA, the CDR3 is TGTGCCAGCAGCCCCAGCGGGGGGGCCGGTGGTCCCCAGTTCTTC. The V gene is TRBV3-1, the J gene TRBJ2-1; 10 nucleotides agree with TRBD2. The CDR3 spans 15 residues. CDR1 and CDR2 from the germline V gene are LGHDT and YNNKEL (reference sequence). V dropped 4 bases and J dropped 13; count of bases not matched to a gene: 13.

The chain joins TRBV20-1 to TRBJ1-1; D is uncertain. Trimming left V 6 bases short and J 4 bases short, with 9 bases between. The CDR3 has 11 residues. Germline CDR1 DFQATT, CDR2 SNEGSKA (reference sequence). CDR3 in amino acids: CSALRSTEAFF. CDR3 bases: TGCAGTGCCCTCCGCAGCACTGAAGCTTTCTTT.

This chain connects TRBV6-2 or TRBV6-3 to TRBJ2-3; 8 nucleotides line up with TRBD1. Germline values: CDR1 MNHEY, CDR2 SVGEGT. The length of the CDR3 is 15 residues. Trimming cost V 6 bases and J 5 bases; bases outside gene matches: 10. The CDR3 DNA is TGTGCCAGCAGCCCCAGGGACAGGCAGGGAGATACGCAGTATTTT. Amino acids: CASSPRDRQGDTQYF.

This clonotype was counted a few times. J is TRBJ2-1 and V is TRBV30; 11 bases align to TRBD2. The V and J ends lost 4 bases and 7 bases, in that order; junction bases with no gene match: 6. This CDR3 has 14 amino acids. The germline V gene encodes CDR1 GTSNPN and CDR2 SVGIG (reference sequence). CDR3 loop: CAWTISGGVNEQFF. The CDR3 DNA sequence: TGTGCCTGGACCATTAGCGGGGGGGTGAATGAGCAGTTCTTC.

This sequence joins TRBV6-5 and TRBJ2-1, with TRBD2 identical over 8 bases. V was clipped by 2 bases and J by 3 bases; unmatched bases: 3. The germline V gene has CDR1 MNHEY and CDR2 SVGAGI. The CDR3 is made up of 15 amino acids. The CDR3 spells CASSYTAGDYNEQFF. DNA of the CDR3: TGTGCCAGCAGTTACACAGCGGGGGACTACAATGAGCAGTTCTTC.

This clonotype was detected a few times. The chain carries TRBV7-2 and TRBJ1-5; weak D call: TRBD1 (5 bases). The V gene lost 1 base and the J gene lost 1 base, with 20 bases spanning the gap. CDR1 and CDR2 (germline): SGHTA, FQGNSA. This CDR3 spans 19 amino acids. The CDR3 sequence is CASSLDFTREGRSNQPQHF. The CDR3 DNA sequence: TGTGCCAGCAGCTTAGACTTTACGAGGGAGGGACGAAGCAATCAGCCCCAGCATTTT.